This T cell receptor (beta chain) is from a study of T cells in Graves' hyperthyroidism and ophthalmopathy (dated by TCRdb to the late 2010s). For context, the study as a whole: Peripheral blood was sampled at the time of initial diagnosis, prior to any treatment. A discovery cohort of around 100 patients, about 40 with Graves' ophthalmopathy and about 58 with stable Graves' hyperthyroidism, was used to find distinguishing TCR V-J signatures. An independent validation cohort of around 19 hyperthyroidism patients and about 16 patients who later progressed to ophthalmopathy tested prospective prediction of ophthalmopathy. For training and testing, the 100 patients in the discovery cohort were randomly divided in a 7:3 ratio. In about six Graves' hyperthyroidism patients, the study also compared T-cell repertoires from thyroid tissue with T-cell repertoires from blood. After blood sampling, hyperthyroidism patients were treated with methimazole at a starting dose of 30 mg daily, and ophthalmopathy patients were treated with high-dose intravenous methylprednisolone. The paper describes TCR Vbeta CDR3 sequencing of around 140 peripheral blood samples, made up of about 40 ophthalmopathy patients, some 80 hyperthyroidism patients and around 17 progressor patients. Overall study results and their limits: No statistical method was used to set the sample size in advance, and investigators knew the group allocation. Most expanded thyroid clonotypes (frequency above 0.001) were also detected in blood, a finding suggesting that blood repertoires may reflect thyroid immune responses. A 13 V-J signature model separated ophthalmopathy from stable hyperthyroidism, with 87.88% sensitivity and 81% to 82% specificity in cross-validation and 80%/75% in testing. In validation, the model predicted progression to ophthalmopathy with 65% to 71% sensitivity and less than 75% specificity, a median of about six months before onset.

The TCR beta CDR3 regions were amplified from the RNA transcripts. The first round of RT-PCR for the TCR CDR3 was performed with the HTBI primer set and the Qiagen OneStep RT-PCR kit. A second multiplex PCR round built the libraries, followed by size selection and purification. Sequencing of the libraries was done on an Illumina HiSeq2000 using paired-end 100 bp reads. On the study's bioinformatics: SOAPnuke was used to process the raw data, throwing out any read that contained adapters or uncalled bases, had a mean Phred below 15, or lacked an exact constant-primer or identifier match. COPE v1.2.5 was used to merge the high-quality paired reads, and each unique nucleotide sequence was defined as a clonotype. Clonotypes were aligned to IMGT TRBV, TRBD and TRBJ reference segments using MiTCR v1.1. The analysis included only V-J combinations with a frequency above 0.0001, which together covered 99% to 99.2% of the repertoires. A TCS score was defined as the ratio between F50 (clonal expansion) and ExV (chaos), using BLOSUM62-based TCRdist between CDR3 peptides within each V-J. Welch's t-statistics and random forest reduced several hundred V-J features to 10 to 15, which were used in a naive Bayes classifier (R e1071). In-frame beta chains were kept once TCRdb had trimmed the public reads at Q25 with fastp and called clones with MiXCR. When rows share a CDR3 protein, they turn into one entry using the most common DNA and genes. In this record, the V and J calls reflect TCRdb's handling and not the investigators' own analysis. The sample table holds under 250,000 distinct CDR3 sequences, of which approximately 24% were seen once. Of the sample, roughly 40% is held by the ten largest clones.

This clonotype appeared many times. What this receptor recognizes is not known. Per-nucleotide qualities are absent, and no much larger clonotype sits a single base away. Ophthalmopathy patients had moderately to severely active disease, Clinical Activity Score of at least 3, NOSPECS grade of at least 4, and duration under 3 months. Any patient with an uncontrolled infection, another autoimmune disease, pregnancy or lactation was excluded. Diagnoses were established on the basis of clinical symptoms, serum thyroxine and TRAb, thyroid ultrasound, and orbital computed tomography. Ficoll-Paque density gradient centrifugation was used to isolate PBMCs from approximately 10 ml of fresh peripheral blood. Total RNA was extracted using Trizol reagent, and RNA quality was assessed on an Agilent 2100 Bioanalyzer. The TCR originated in a woman in her thirties or forties with Graves' ophthalmopathy. Sample: blood.

At the DNA level, the sequence is TGCGCCAGCAGCTTGGCCGGGACAGGGGGCACTGAAGCTTTCTTT. It is translated as CASSLAGTGGTEAFF. The chain is assembled from TRBV5-1 and TRBJ1-1; 11 bases in the junction line up with TRBD1. From the cysteine through the phenylalanine, the CDR3 covers 15 amino acids. Left in the record is the CDR3 DNA by itself, 45 bases read in frame from the first base. CDR1 and CDR2 were assigned from the germline V gene as SGHRS and YFSETQ. Trimming takes 0 bases off V and 4 bases off J; junction bases not matched to a gene: 2. The CDR3 plus the reference TRBV5-1 and TRBJ1-1 genes for the other parts give the full variable domain: KAGVTQTPRYLIKTRGQQVTLSCSPISGHRSVSWYQQTPGQGLQFLFEYFSETQRNKGNFPGRFSGRQFSNSRSEMNVSTLELGDSALYLCASSLAGTGGTEAFFGQGTRLTVV.